Only a few counts were recorded for the clone carrying this T cell receptor (beta chain). These data are taken from a study of blood T cell repertoires in COVID-19. Study-level background: Donors in the United States, Italy and Spain gave samples during acute or convalescent COVID-19. PBMCs, B-cell-depleted T cells, or T cells were the source of the cDNA or gDNA that made up the material.

The CDR3 consists of 16 residues. V shed 0 bases and J 8 bases; nucleotides not matched to a gene: 10. The germline gives CDR1 SGHRS, CDR2 YFSETQ. Authors' methods: How many nucleated cells were present was estimated from reference gene primer amplification. Clones were sequenced by immunoSEQ multiplex PCR, and TCRdb holds only the in-frame ones, with some missing. The DNA was the basis for D and trimming; V, J and clone size are from that table. The sample has hundreds of thousands of clones, 75% to 90% seen once. The sequence came from a middle-aged man with acute or convalescent COVID-19. The sequencing input was peripheral blood. The V and J genes are TRBV5-1 and TRBJ2-3, with 9 bases identical to TRBD1. In nucleotides, the CDR3 is TGCGCCAGCAGCTTGGCCGTGGACAGGGGAGGTACTACGCAGTATTTT. It yields the protein CASSLAVDRGGTTQYF. The full variable domain, completed using reference TRBV5-1 and TRBJ2-3, is KAGVTQTPRYLIKTRGQQVTLSCSPISGHRSVSWYQQTPGQGLQFLFEYFSETQRNKGNFPGRFSGRQFSNSRSEMNVSTLELGDSALYLCASSLAVDRGGTTQYFGPGTRLTVL.